This paragraph covers one T cell receptor (beta chain) sequence. Its antigen remains unidentified. These data belong to a study of identical twins. Findings and limits, study-wide: High-abundance cord blood beta clonotypes had fewer insertions; memory repertoires showed none.

TCRdb reprocessed the 5' RACE reads with MiXCR, giving one entry per CDR3 protein. The sample contains some 730,000 distinct CDR3 sequences, roughly 18% of which appear only once. The sample was also linked to a second study, of T cells expressing NK-cell markers.

Sequenced: PBMCs. This TCR derives from a woman between 18 and 29 years old in good health.

CDR3 nucleotide sequence: TGTGCCAGCAACTCAGCCGGGACTAGCGGGAGCCTTGTTTTCTTC. Protein: CASNSAGTSGSLVFF. The rearrangement uses TRBV6-2 or TRBV6-3 and TRBJ2-1, with 14 bases matching TRBD2. V lost 7 bases, J lost 16 bases, and 15 bases stayed unmatched. Germline-derived CDR1 and CDR2 are MNHEY and SVGEGT. The CDR3 sequence is 15 residues long.